This T cell receptor beta chain was sequenced during a study of CD8+CD57+ T cells in acquired aplastic anemia. Across the study: CD4+ and CD8+ cells, once sorted, gave DNA averaging roughly 3 ug. General study findings and limits: Patients and controls turned out to have 25 to 30 CD8+ CDR3 sequences in common. CD8+ Simpson's diversity did not differ significantly between patients and controls.

In the case of this clonotype: What it binds is unknown.

Both TCR beta VDJ combination and CDR3 sequence profiling were carried out. Genomic DNA was the template for this profiling. From the reads, TCRdb called clonotypes with MiXCR, one entry per CDR3 protein. The sample shows approximately 270,000 distinct CDR3 sequences, approximately 57% of them seen only once. This CDR3 has 15 residues. From germline, CDR1 is MGHDK and CDR2 SYGVNS. The TCR comes from a human donor with severe aplastic anemia or a healthy control (not recorded which). V is TRBV25-1 and J is TRBJ2-1, with 10 bases matching TRBD2. Gene TRBJ2-5 matches the end of the DNA better, so the J call may be wrong. Sequencing used sorted CD4+, CD8+, or CD8+CD57+ T cells (not recorded which) from PBMCs. The CDR3 reads CASSPPRLAGETQYF. CDR3 coding DNA: TGTGCCAGCAGTCCCCCTAGACTAGCGGGAGAGACCCAGTACTTC.